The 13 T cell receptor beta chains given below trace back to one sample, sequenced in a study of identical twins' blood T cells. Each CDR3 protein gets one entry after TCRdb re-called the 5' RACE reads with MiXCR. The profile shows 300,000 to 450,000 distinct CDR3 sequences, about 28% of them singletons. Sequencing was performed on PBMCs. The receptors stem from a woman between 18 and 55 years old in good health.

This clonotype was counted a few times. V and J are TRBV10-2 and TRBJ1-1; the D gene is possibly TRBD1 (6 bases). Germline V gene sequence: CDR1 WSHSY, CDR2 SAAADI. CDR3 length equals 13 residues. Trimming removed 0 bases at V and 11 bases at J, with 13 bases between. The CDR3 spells CASSESGQRGAFF. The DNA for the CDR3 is TGCGCCAGCAGTGAGTCAGGACAGAGAGGTGCTTTCTTT.

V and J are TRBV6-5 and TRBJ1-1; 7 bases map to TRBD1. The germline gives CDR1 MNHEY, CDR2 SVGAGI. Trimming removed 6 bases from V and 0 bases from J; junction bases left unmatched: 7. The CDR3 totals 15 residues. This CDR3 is CASSPYRGMNTEAFF. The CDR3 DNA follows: TGTGCCAGCAGCCCCTACAGGGGAATGAACACTGAAGCTTTCTTT.

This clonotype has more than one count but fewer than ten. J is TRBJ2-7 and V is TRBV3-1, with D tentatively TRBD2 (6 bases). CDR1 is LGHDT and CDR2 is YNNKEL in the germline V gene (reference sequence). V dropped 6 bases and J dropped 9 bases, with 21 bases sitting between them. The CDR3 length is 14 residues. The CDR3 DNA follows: TGTGCCAGCAGTCCGCGGCGGGGAGAGGGTGGGCAGTACTTC. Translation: CASSPRRGEGGQYF.

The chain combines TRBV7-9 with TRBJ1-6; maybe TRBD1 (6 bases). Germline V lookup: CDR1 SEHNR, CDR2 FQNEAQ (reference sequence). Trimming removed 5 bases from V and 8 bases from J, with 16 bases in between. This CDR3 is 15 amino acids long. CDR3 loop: CASSAQGRGDSPLHF. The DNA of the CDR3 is TGTGCCAGCAGCGCACAGGGACGAGGAGATTCACCCCTCCACTTT.

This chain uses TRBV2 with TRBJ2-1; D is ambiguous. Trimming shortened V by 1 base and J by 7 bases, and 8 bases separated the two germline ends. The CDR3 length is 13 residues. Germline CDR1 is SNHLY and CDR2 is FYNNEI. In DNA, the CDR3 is TGTGCCAGCAGTGAAGACGCCGTTAATGAGCAGTTCTTC. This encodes CASSEDAVNEQFF. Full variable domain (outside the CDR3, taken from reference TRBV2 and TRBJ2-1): EPEVTQTPSHQVTQMGQEVILRCVPISNHLYFYWYRQILGQKVEFLVSFYNNEISEKSEIFDDQFSVERPDGSNFTLKIRSTKLEDSAMYFCASSEDAVNEQFFGPGTRLTVL.

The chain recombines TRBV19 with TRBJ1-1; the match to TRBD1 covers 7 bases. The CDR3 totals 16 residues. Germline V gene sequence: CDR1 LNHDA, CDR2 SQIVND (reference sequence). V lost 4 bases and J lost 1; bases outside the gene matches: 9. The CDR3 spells CASSRGTGTANTEAFF. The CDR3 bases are TGTGCCAGTAGTAGGGGTACCGGGACAGCGAACACTGAAGCTTTCTTT.

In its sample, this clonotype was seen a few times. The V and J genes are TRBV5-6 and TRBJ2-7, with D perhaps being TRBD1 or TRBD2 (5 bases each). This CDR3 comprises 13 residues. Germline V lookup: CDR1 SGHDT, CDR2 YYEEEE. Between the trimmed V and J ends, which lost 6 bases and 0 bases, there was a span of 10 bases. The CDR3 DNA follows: TGTGCCAGCAACCGGGACGTCTCCTACGAGCAGTACTTC. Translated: CASNRDVSYEQYF.

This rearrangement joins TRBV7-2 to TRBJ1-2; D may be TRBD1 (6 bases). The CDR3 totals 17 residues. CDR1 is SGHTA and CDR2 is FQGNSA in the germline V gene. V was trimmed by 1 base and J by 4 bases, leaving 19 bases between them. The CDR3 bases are TGTGCCAGCAGCTTAGGTTGGCCGGGGGGCATTGTCTATGGCTACACCTTC. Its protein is CASSLGWPGGIVYGYTF.

CDR3 sequence: CAISVDSRQVSGAFF. CDR3 sequence (DNA): TGTGCCATCAGTGTAGACAGTCGGCAGGTGAGTGGAGCTTTCTTT. The chain links TRBV10-3 to TRBJ1-1, with a tentative D call TRBD1 (5 bases). The CDR3 sequence is 15 residues long. CDR1 is ENHRY and CDR2 is SYGVKD in the germline V gene. Between the trimmed V and J ends, which lost 4 bases and 10 bases, there was a span of 22 bases.

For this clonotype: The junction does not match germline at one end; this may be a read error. In nucleotides, the CDR3 is TGTACCAGCAGCTTGAGGGAGACTGAAGCTTTCTTT. Amino acids: CTSSLRETEAFF. The rearrangement joins TRBV5-8 to TRBJ1-1; D remains unclear. The length of the CDR3 is 12 residues. From germline, CDR1 is SGHTS and CDR2 YDEGEE.

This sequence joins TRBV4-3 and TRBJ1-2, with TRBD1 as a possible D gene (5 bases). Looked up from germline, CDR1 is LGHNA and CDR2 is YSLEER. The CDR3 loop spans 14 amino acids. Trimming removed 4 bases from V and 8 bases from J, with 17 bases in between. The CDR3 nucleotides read TGCGCCAGCAGCCGGGAGGGGCCCGTTGGGGGCTACACCTTC. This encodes CASSREGPVGGYTF.

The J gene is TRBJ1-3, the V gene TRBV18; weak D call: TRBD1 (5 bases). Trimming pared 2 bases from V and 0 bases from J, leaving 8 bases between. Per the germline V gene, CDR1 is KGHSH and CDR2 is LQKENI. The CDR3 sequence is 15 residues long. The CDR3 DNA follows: TGTGCCAGCTCACCAGGACACCTCTCTGGAAACACCATATATTTT. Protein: CASSPGHLSGNTIYF. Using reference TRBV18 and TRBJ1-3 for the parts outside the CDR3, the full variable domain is NAGVMQNPRHLVRRRGQEARLRCSPMKGHSHVYWYRQLPEEGLKFMVYLQKENIIDESGMPKERFSAEFPKEGPSILRIQQVVRGDSAAYFCASSPGHLSGNTIYFGEGSWLTVV.

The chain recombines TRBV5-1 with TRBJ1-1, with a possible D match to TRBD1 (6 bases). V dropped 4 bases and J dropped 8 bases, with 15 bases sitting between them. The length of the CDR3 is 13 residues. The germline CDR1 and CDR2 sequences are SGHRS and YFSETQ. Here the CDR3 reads CASSHVRGGEAFF. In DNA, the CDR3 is TGCGCCAGCAGCCATGTCAGGGGTGGAGAAGCTTTCTTT.